The 11 T cell receptor beta chains in this list originate from one sample, sequenced in a study of control samples from healthy donors and cancer patients. TCRdb keeps only in-frame clones here, not all; method: immunoSEQ multiplex PCR. The sample records 65,000 to 100,000 clones, roughly 91% being singletons. The sample comprised blood. The source of these receptors is a man in his fifties in good health.

The genes are TRBV14 and TRBJ1-2; 7 bases are a match to TRBD1. CDR1 and CDR2 from the germline V gene are SGHDN and FVKESK. V dropped 5 bases and J dropped 3; count of bases not matched to a gene: 9. The CDR3 sequence is 15 residues long. The CDR3 nucleotides are TGTGCCAGCAGCTCCCGACAGGGACTCTACTATGGCTACACCTTC. Translated: CASSSRQGLYYGYTF.

The rearrangement links TRBV7-2 to TRBJ1-2; TRBD1 might be the D (5 bases). V was pared by 1 base and J by 8 bases, with 23 bases between. This CDR3 spans 17 amino acids. CDR1 is SGHTA and CDR2 is FQGNSA in the germline V gene. CDR3 in amino acids: CASSLGSSASSKGGYTF. CDR3 DNA sequence: TGTGCCAGCAGCTTAGGCTCCAGTGCTTCCTCTAAGGGGGGCTACACCTTC.

This rearrangement joins TRBV9 to TRBJ1-1; D unresolved. CDR1 is SGDLS and CDR2 is YYNGEE in the germline V gene. This CDR3 spans 14 amino acids. V shed 0 bases and J shed 6 bases, with 12 bases lying between them. The DNA of the CDR3 is TGTGCCAGCAGCGTAGCCCCCTCCGGGGCTGAAGCTTTCTTT. Translating it yields CASSVAPSGAEAFF.

The DNA for the CDR3 is TGTGCCAGCAGCTTGACAGCCAGTAAAGTCTACACCTTC. Translating gives CASSLTASKVYTF. This chain uses TRBV7-2 with TRBJ1-2, with a possible D match to TRBD1 (5 bases). CDR3 length: 13 amino acids. Germline values: CDR1 SGHTA, CDR2 FQGNSA. V was cut by 3 bases and J by 10 bases, with 15 bases left in between. Supplemented by reference TRBV7-2 and TRBJ1-2, the full variable domain reads GAGVSQSPSNKVTEKGKDVELRCDPISGHTALYWYRQSLGQGLEFLIYFQGNSAPDKSGLPSDRFSAERTGGSVSTLTIQRTQQEDSAVYLCASSLTASKVYTFGSGTRLTVV.

V usage is TRBV27 and J usage is TRBJ2-1; 7 nucleotides match TRBD1. Germline CDR1 MNHEY, CDR2 SMNVEV (reference sequence). The CDR3 runs 12 residues. The ends lost 7 bases at V and 7 bases at J; junction bases unmatched: 4. The CDR3 loop is CASTDRENEQFF. CDR3 DNA sequence: TGTGCCAGCACAGACAGGGAAAATGAGCAGTTCTTC.

This clone has only a few counts. This chain connects TRBV4-1 to TRBJ2-3; TRBD2 matches 8 bases. The length of the CDR3 is 19 residues. Germline V gives CDR1 MGHRA, CDR2 YSYEKL. With V trimmed by 0 bases and J by 0 bases, 11 bases remained unmatched. The CDR3 DNA reads TGCGCCAGCAGCCAAGATTTCGAGCGGGGGAGGGCTAGCACAGATACGCAGTATTTT. Translation: CASSQDFERGRASTDTQYF.

The V gene is TRBV29-1, the J gene TRBJ1-1; D remains ambiguous. Trimming pared 4 bases from V and 0 bases from J, leaving 15 bases between. Germline V gives CDR1 SQVTM, CDR2 ANQGSEA. The CDR3 runs 15 residues. This CDR3 reads CSVGVKAILNTEAFF. The CDR3 DNA reads TGCAGCGTTGGGGTGAAGGCAATCCTGAACACTGAAGCTTTCTTT.

The V call is TRBV30, the J call TRBJ1-6, with D perhaps TRBD1 (5 bases). Trimming stripped 5 bases from V and 7 bases from J, with 18 bases between. The CDR3 consists of 15 residues. Per germline, CDR1 GTSNPN and CDR2 SVGIG (reference sequence). The CDR3 nucleotides read TGTGCCTGGGCCCCTCCGGGACTCCGGAATTCACCCCTCCACTTT. Translated: CAWAPPGLRNSPLHF. The entire variable domain, with the rest obtained from reference TRBV30 and TRBJ1-6, is as follows: SQTIHQWPATLVQPVGSPLSLECTVEGTSNPNLYWYRQAAGRGLQLLFYSVGIGQISSEVPQNLSASRPQDRQFILSSKKLLLSDSGFYLCAWAPPGLRNSPLHFGNGTRLTVT.

This sequence joins TRBV6-5 and TRBJ2-3; 8 bases are shared with TRBD1. Germline CDR1 is MNHEY and CDR2 is SVGAGI. The CDR3 loop spans 15 amino acids. V gave up 7 bases and J gave up 0 bases; unmatched junction bases: 6. The CDR3 loop reads CASNLDRGSTDTQYF. DNA of the CDR3: TGTGCCAGCAACCTCGACAGGGGTAGCACAGATACGCAGTATTTT.

The chain couples TRBV5-1 to TRBJ1-5; D gene unclear. This CDR3 spans 15 amino acids. V was cut by 1 base and J by 0 bases, with 8 bases left in between. The germline gives CDR1 SGHRS, CDR2 YFSETQ. CDR3 residues: CASSLIGNSNQPQHF. In DNA, the CDR3 is TGCGCCAGCAGCTTGATAGGGAATAGCAATCAGCCCCAGCATTTT.

V usage is TRBV2 and J usage is TRBJ1-2; 7 bases are a match to TRBD1. The CDR3 totals 14 residues. Losses at the gene ends were 4 bases for V and 5 bases for J; bases not matched to a gene: 7. Germline-derived CDR1 and CDR2 are SNHLY and FYNNEI. CDR3 in amino acids: CASSGDSLEYGYTF. The DNA of the CDR3 is TGTGCCAGCAGTGGGGACAGTTTAGAGTATGGCTACACCTTC.